The 26 T cell receptor beta chains below all came from one sample that was sequenced in a study of cytomegalovirus exposure and HLA in healthy donors. Primers: 60 Vbeta forward and 13 Jbeta reverse. The protocol was immunoSEQ multiplex PCR, while the TCRdb copy is restricted to in-frame clones and leaves out a portion. This table holds about 170,000 clones, 80% found once. What was sequenced was PBMCs. These receptors were collected from a male donor in good health and CMV-seronegative.

In regard to this clone: The same CDR3 also results from other DNA sequences found in this sample. The chain links TRBV30 to TRBJ1-2; 8 nucleotides line up with TRBD1. Germline CDR1 GTSNPN, CDR2 SVGIG (reference sequence). This CDR3 spans 12 amino acids. The junction had 0 bases not matched to a gene; V was cut back by 4 bases and J by 2 bases. The CDR3 DNA sequence: TGTGCCTGGACAGGGGGCAACTATGGCTACACCTTC. Amino acid sequence: CAWTGGNYGYTF. Together with reference TRBV30 and TRBJ1-2, the CDR3 gives the full variable domain: SQTIHQWPATLVQPVGSPLSLECTVEGTSNPNLYWYRQAAGRGLQLLFYSVGIGQISSEVPQNLSASRPQDRQFILSSKKLLLSDSGFYLCAWTGGNYGYTFGSGTRLTVV.

The chain has TRBV27 and TRBJ2-7; D might be TRBD2 (6 bases). Trimming pared 3 bases from V and 4 bases from J, leaving 10 bases between. This CDR3 is built from 13 residues. Looked up from germline, CDR1 is MNHEY and CDR2 is SMNVEV (reference sequence). CDR3 amino acids: CASSFGGRYEQYF. The CDR3 DNA reads TGTGCCAGCAGTTTCGGGGGAAGGTACGAGCAGTACTTC.

Worth noting for this clone: Within the sample, other DNA sequences also encode this same CDR3. The gene calls are TRBV5-1 and TRBJ2-3, with 7 bases matching TRBD1. The CDR3 length is 15 residues. Germline lookup yields CDR1 SGHRS and CDR2 YFSETQ. Losses at the gene ends were 0 bases for V and 4 bases for J; bases not matched to a gene: 5. DNA for the CDR3: TGCGCCAGCAGCTTGGGACAGGGCGGCCCAGATACGCAGTATTTT. It encodes CASSLGQGGPDTQYF.

The V call is TRBV6-6, the J call TRBJ2-7; D possibly corresponds to TRBD1 (5 bases). V gave up 2 bases and J gave up 2 bases, with 7 bases separating them. CDR3 length: 13 residues. Germline assignment: CDR1 MNHNY and CDR2 SVGAGI (reference sequence). Written as DNA, the CDR3 is TGTGCCAGCAGTTACGAGGACACCTACGAGCAGTACTTC. It is translated as CASSYEDTYEQYF.

This clone showed up just once. The rearrangement joins TRBV6-5 to TRBJ1-4, with TRBD1 identical over 7 bases. The CDR3 totals 16 residues. Germline CDR1 and CDR2: MNHEY and SVGAGI. V was pared by 0 bases and J by 7 bases, with 8 bases of the junction left unmatched. The CDR3: CASSYSTGTEGEKLFF. The DNA for the CDR3 is TGTGCCAGCAGTTACTCGACCGGGACAGAGGGTGAAAAACTGTTTTTT.

This sequence joins TRBV5-4 and TRBJ2-7; 10 bases fit TRBD2. The trim removed 3 bases at V and 4 bases at J, leaving 4 bases unmatched. The CDR3 spans 14 residues. Germline lookup yields CDR1 SGHNT and CDR2 YYREEE (reference sequence). The CDR3 region has the DNA TGTGCCAGCAGCTCACAGCGGGGGGGATACGAGCAGTACTTC. It yields the protein CASSSQRGGYEQYF.

The gene calls are TRBV6-1 and TRBJ2-1; 9 bases align to TRBD2. Germline CDR1 reads MNHNS; CDR2 reads SASEGT. The CDR3 consists of 19 residues. J gave up 3 bases and V 2 bases, and 14 bases lay outside the gene matches. For the CDR3, the DNA is TGTGCCAGCAGTGAAAGGTGGGAGGGGAGCGGGGGGTACTACAATGAGCAGTTCTTC. Protein product: CASSERWEGSGGYYNEQFF.

A few counts support this clone. This CDR3 is also generated by other DNA sequences in the sample. J is TRBJ2-2 and V is TRBV7-9, with D possibly being TRBD1 (5 bases). The CDR3 loop spans 14 amino acids. V lost 1 base and J lost 2, with 5 bases in between. CDR1 and CDR2 from the germline V gene are SEHNR and FQNEAQ (reference sequence). CDR3 bases: TGTGCCAGCAGCTTAGGGACAAACACCGGGGAGCTGTTTTTT. Its translation is CASSLGTNTGELFF.

The rearrangement uses TRBV5-5 and TRBJ1-5; D possibly corresponds to TRBD1 (5 bases). Trimming took off 1 base at V and 3 bases at J, with 11 bases between the two ends. Per germline, CDR1 SGHKS and CDR2 YYEKEE (reference sequence). CDR3 length: 15 residues. The CDR3 DNA follows: TGTGCCAGCAGCTTGTCAGGGTTCTACAATCAGCCCCAGCATTTT. It codes for CASSLSGFYNQPQHF.

The genes are TRBV4-2 and TRBJ2-5; 7 nucleotides align to TRBD2. CDR3 length: 16 residues. Trimming took 9 bases from V and 2 from J; bases not matched to a gene: 15. The germline V gene encodes CDR1 LGHNA and CDR2 YNFKEQ. The CDR3 DNA sequence: TGTGCCAGTAATCTCCTAGCCGGGGGGAATCAAGAGACCCAGTACTTC. Protein sequence: CASNLLAGGNQETQYF.

In DNA form, the CDR3 reads TGTGCCAGCAGTTTTGGGACAGGCACCTTCTCTGAGCAGTTCTTC. This sequence encodes CASSFGTGTFSEQFF. V is TRBV27 and J is TRBJ2-1; 8 bases are a match to TRBD1. There are 15 residues in the CDR3. Trimming at V came to 3 bases and at J to 9 bases, leaving 10 bases not matched to a gene. CDR1 is MNHEY, CDR2 SMNVEV, per germline (reference sequence).

Comments on this clone: The junction and the germline gene differ at one end; a read error may be behind it. The V and J genes are TRBV7-9 and TRBJ1-4; D perhaps matches TRBD1 (5 bases). This CDR3 has 18 amino acids. Germline V gene sequence: CDR1 SEHNR, CDR2 FQNEAQ (reference sequence). CDR3 protein: CSSSSSPLGGGTNEKLFF. The CDR3 DNA reads as TGTTCCAGCAGCTCCAGCCCGTTGGGGGGTGGGACTAATGAAAAACTGTTTTTT.

The V gene is TRBV13, the J gene TRBJ1-1; 9 bases fit TRBD1. The CDR3 covers 15 residues. Germline CDR1 is PRHDT and CDR2 is FYEKMQ (reference sequence). J was trimmed by 4 bases and V by 5 bases; bases with no gene match: 8. The CDR3 nucleotides are TGTGCCAGCAGCCAAGGACAGGGGAGGGTCACTGAAGCTTTCTTT. Its translation is CASSQGQGRVTEAFF.

The V call is TRBV15, the J call TRBJ2-7, with D perhaps matching TRBD1 (5 bases). The CDR3 totals 15 residues. Germline lookup yields CDR1 LNHNV and CDR2 YYDKDF (reference sequence). V lost 3 bases, J lost 0 bases, and 12 bases lay in between. The CDR3 DNA sequence: TGTGCCACCAGCAGGGGTGACAGCAGCTCCTACGAGCAGTACTTC. This gives the protein CATSRGDSSSYEQYF.

The chain has TRBV30 and TRBJ2-7; 9 bases are a match to TRBD1. CDR3 length: 14 residues. Germline trimming cut 2 bases from V and 2 bases from J; bases unmatched to any gene: 4. CDR1 and CDR2 from the germline V gene are GTSNPN and SVGIG (reference sequence). CDR3 protein: CAWSSGQGAYEQYF. CDR3 in DNA: TGTGCCTGGAGTTCGGGACAGGGTGCCTACGAGCAGTACTTC.

The sample holds a few counts of this clone. The V call is TRBV9, the J call TRBJ2-3, with D unclear. CDR3 length equals 18 residues. Germline CDR1 reads SGDLS; CDR2 reads YYNGEE. V was clipped by 0 bases and J by 2 bases, with 19 bases between them. In DNA form, the CDR3 reads TGTGCCAGCAGCGTAGGGGTGCCGGGTTTTCTCAACACAGATACGCAGTATTTT. This encodes CASSVGVPGFLNTDTQYF.

This chain uses TRBV11-3 with TRBJ1-1; D uncertain. This CDR3 contains 15 residues. Germline CDR1 SGHNT, CDR2 YENEEA. V lost 1 base to trimming and J lost 1 base, with 10 bases between them. CDR3 residues: CASSLGRAGNTEAFF. CDR3 DNA sequence: TGTGCCAGCAGCTTAGGGAGGGCTGGGAACACTGAAGCTTTCTTT.

The chain couples TRBV4-3 to TRBJ2-7, with a weak D call TRBD2 (6 bases). In germline, CDR1 is LGHNA, CDR2 YSLEER. V was clipped by 0 bases and J by 7 bases, with 13 bases between them. This CDR3 has 14 residues. The CDR3 region has the DNA TGCGCCAGCAGCCAAGATGTGGGACTTGGGGAGCAGTACTTC. Residues: CASSQDVGLGEQYF.

The sample holds a few counts of this clone. The rearrangement uses TRBV4-1 and TRBJ1-6; possible D gene TRBD1, 5 bases. Per germline, CDR1 MGHRA and CDR2 YSYEKL. CDR3 size: 12 residues. The germline V and J ends were trimmed by 3 bases and 13 bases, with 10 bases remaining between them. The CDR3 loop is CASSHRGGPLHF. The CDR3, as DNA: TGCGCCAGCAGCCACCGCGGGGGGCCCCTCCACTTT.

The chain has TRBV5-4 and TRBJ1-2, with D possibly TRBD1 on 5 matching bases. Germline CDR1 reads SGHNT; CDR2 reads YYREEE (reference sequence). This CDR3 has 16 amino acids. V was trimmed by 1 base and J by 3 bases, leaving 16 bases between them. The CDR3 protein is CASSLRRGFEDYGYTF. For the CDR3, the DNA is TGTGCCAGCAGCTTGCGCCGGGGGTTTGAGGACTATGGCTACACCTTC.

This chain connects TRBV27 to TRBJ2-5, with D perhaps TRBD1 (8 bases). Deletions cut 8 bases from V and 5 bases from J, with 18 bases between. From germline, CDR1 is MNHEY and CDR2 SMNVEV (reference sequence). This CDR3 has 14 residues. Here the CDR3 DNA reads TGTGCCAGCGGGGGGGGCAGGGGGCGTGAGACCCAGTACTTC. It yields the protein CASGGGRGRETQYF.

This clone was seen more than once but under ten times. The chain uses TRBV5-4 and TRBJ2-6, with 9 bases fitting TRBD1. The CDR3 length is 17 residues. In germline, CDR1 is SGHNT, CDR2 YYREEE (reference sequence). J was trimmed by 0 bases and V by 2 bases; bases with no gene match: 3. For the CDR3, the DNA is TGTGCCAGCAGCTTCAACAGGGGGCTCTCTGGGGCCAACGTCCTGACTTTC. It codes for CASSFNRGLSGANVLTF.

J is TRBJ1-4 and V is TRBV5-1; D is perhaps TRBD1 (6 bases). Trimming pared 0 bases from V and 8 bases from J, leaving 17 bases between. The CDR3 consists of 16 residues. Germline CDR1 and CDR2: SGHRS and YFSETQ. CDR3 amino acids: CASSLGPAQGHEKLFF. CDR3 coding DNA: TGCGCCAGCAGCTTGGGTCCCGCGCAGGGGCACGAAAAACTGTTTTTT.

The rearrangement joins TRBV18 to TRBJ1-1; D gene uncertain. The germline CDR1 and CDR2 sequences are KGHSH and LQKENI. The CDR3 runs to 14 residues. The ends were cut back, 3 bases at V and 1 base at J, with 9 bases in the middle. The CDR3, as DNA: TGTGCCAGCTCACCTCTGGGCCCGAACACTGAAGCTTTCTTT. Its protein is CASSPLGPNTEAFF. Full variable domain (remainder filled in from reference TRBV18 and TRBJ1-1): NAGVMQNPRHLVRRRGQEARLRCSPMKGHSHVYWYRQLPEEGLKFMVYLQKENIIDESGMPKERFSAEFPKEGPSILRIQQVVRGDSAAYFCASSPLGPNTEAFFGQGTRLTVV.

This sequence joins TRBV5-8 and TRBJ2-1; no firm D call. This CDR3 region has 14 residues. Germline-derived CDR1 and CDR2 are SGHTS and YDEGEE. The V gene lost 0 bases and the J gene lost 6 bases, with 10 bases spanning the gap. The CDR3: CASSLVGFFNEQFF. CDR3 nucleotides: TGTGCCAGCAGCTTGGTGGGCTTCTTCAATGAGCAGTTCTTC.

This clone was counted once. This sequence joins TRBV5-6 and TRBJ2-1; D gene ambiguous. The germline V and J ends were trimmed by 0 bases and 9 bases, with 7 bases remaining between them. This CDR3 spans 12 amino acids. Germline V CDR1 and CDR2: SGHDT, YYEEEE. CDR3 protein: CASSLVAVEQFF. The CDR3 DNA reads as TGTGCCAGCAGCTTGGTCGCGGTTGAGCAGTTCTTC.